This T cell receptor (beta chain) comes out of a study of blood T cell repertoires in COVID-19. Background on the study: Sites in the United States, Italy and Spain provided acute and convalescent COVID-19 samples. T cells, B-cell-depleted T cells, or PBMCs supplied cDNA or gDNA.

As handled by the study authors: Amplification of reference gene primers was used by the study to estimate nucleated cell counts. The protocol was immunoSEQ multiplex PCR, while the TCRdb copy is restricted to in-frame clones and leaves out a portion. Clonal size and the V and J genes are those of that table, whereas D and trimming came from the DNA. The sample contains some 270,000 clones, around nine tenths of which appear only once. With 6 bases clipped from V and 3 bases from J, the junction kept 9 bases outside the gene matches. Germline V gene data show CDR1 as SGDLS and CDR2 as YYNGEE. This CDR3 region has 15 residues.

The TCR was taken from an older woman who had recovered from COVID-19. Sequenced input: peripheral blood. The chain links TRBV9 to TRBJ2-5; the match to TRBD2 covers 9 bases. The CDR3 reads CASNPGLAGEETQYF. CDR3 nucleotides: TGTGCCAGCAACCCGGGGTTAGCGGGGGAAGAGACCCAGTACTTC.